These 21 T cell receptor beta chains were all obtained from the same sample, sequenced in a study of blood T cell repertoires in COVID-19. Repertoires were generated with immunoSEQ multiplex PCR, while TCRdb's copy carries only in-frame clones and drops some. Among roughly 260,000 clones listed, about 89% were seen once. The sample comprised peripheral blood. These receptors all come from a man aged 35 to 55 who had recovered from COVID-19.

The CDR3 DNA reads as TGCAGTGCTAGTCGACTGCGGGATCCGAACACTGAAGCTTTCTTT. Its translation is CSASRLRDPNTEAFF. The chain uses TRBV20-1 and TRBJ1-1, with no clear D. This CDR3 comprises 15 residues. Germline assignment: CDR1 DFQATT and CDR2 SNEGSKA (reference sequence). V shed 3 bases and J shed 1 base, with 15 bases lying between them.

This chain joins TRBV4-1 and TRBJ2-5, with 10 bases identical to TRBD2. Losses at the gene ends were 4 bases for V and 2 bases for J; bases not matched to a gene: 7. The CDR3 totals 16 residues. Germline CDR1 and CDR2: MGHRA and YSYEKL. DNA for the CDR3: TGCGCCAGCAGCCCTATTGGACTAGCGGAACAAGAGACCCAGTACTTC. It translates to CASSPIGLAEQETQYF.

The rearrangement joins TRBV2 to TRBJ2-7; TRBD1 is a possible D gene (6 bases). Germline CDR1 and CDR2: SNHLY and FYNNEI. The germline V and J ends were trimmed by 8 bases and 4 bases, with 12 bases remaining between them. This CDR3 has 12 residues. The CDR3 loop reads CASQGTGYEQYF. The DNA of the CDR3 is TGTGCCAGCCAGGGGACGGGGTACGAGCAGTACTTC.

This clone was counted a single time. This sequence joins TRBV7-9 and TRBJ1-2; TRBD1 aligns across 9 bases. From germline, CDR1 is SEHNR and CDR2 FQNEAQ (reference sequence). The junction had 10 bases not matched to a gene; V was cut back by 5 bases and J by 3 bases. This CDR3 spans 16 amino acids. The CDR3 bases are TGTGCCAGCAGCGCAGAAACAGGGGGCAAGGACTATGGCTACACCTTC. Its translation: CASSAETGGKDYGYTF. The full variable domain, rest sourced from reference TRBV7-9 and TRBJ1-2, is DTGVSQNPRHKITKRGQNVTFRCDPISEHNRLYWYRQTLGQGPEFLTYFQNEAQLEKSRLLSDRFSAERPKGSFSTLEIQRTEQGDSAMYLCASSAETGGKDYGYTFGSGTRLTVV.

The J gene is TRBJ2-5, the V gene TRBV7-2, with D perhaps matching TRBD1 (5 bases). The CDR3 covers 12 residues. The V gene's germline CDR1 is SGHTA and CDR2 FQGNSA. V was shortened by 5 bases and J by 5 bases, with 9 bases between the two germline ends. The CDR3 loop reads CASSLAGETQYF. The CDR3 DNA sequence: TGTGCCAGCAGCCTCGCAGGGGAGACCCAGTACTTC.

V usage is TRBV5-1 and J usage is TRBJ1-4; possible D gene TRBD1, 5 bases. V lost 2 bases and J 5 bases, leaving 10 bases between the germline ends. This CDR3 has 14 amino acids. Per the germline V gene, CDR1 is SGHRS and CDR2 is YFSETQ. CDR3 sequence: CASSLAGFNEKLFF. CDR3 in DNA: TGCGCCAGCAGCTTAGCAGGGTTCAATGAAAAACTGTTTTTT.

The DNA of the CDR3 is TGTGCCAGTAGTACCCCTCAGGGCTTATTCACCGGGGAGCTGTTTTTT. Translating it yields CASSTPQGLFTGELFF. V gene TRBV19 combines with J gene TRBJ2-2; tentatively, D is TRBD1 (5 bases). From germline, CDR1 is LNHDA and CDR2 SQIVND (reference sequence). The CDR3 is 16 amino acids. Trimming shortened V by 4 bases and J by 4 bases, and 16 bases separated the two germline ends. Together with reference TRBV19 and TRBJ2-2, the CDR3 gives the full variable domain: DGGITQSPKYLFRKEGQNVTLSCEQNLNHDAMYWYRQDPGQGLRLIYYSQIVNDFQKGDIAEGYSVSREKKESFPLTVTSAQKNPTAFYLCASSTPQGLFTGELFFGEGSRLTVL.

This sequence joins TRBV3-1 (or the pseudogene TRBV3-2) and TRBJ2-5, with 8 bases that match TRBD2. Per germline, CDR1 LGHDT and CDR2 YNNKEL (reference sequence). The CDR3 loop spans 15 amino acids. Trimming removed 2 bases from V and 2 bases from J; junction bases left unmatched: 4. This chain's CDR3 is CASSQPGLAQETQYF. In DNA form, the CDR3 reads TGTGCCAGCAGCCAACCTGGACTAGCTCAAGAGACCCAGTACTTC.

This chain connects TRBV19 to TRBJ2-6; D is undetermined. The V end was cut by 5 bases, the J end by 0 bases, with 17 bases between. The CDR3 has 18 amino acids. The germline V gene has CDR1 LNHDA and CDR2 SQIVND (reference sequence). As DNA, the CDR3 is TGTGCCAGTAGTGATACGACACGGATTATCTCTGGGGCCAACGTCCTGACTTTC. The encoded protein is CASSDTTRIISGANVLTF.

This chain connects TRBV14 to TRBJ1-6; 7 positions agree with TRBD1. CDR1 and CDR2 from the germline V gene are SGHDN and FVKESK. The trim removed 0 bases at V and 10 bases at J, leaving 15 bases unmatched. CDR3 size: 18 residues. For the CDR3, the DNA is TGTGCCAGCAGCCAAGAGGCCAGGGGGACGCACAGAAAATCACCCCTCCACTTT. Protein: CASSQEARGTHRKSPLHF.

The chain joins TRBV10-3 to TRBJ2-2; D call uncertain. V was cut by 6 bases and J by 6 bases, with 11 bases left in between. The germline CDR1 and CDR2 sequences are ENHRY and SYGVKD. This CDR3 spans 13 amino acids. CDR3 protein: CAIRPDAAGELFF. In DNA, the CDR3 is TGTGCCATCAGGCCCGACGCGGCCGGGGAGCTGTTTTTT.

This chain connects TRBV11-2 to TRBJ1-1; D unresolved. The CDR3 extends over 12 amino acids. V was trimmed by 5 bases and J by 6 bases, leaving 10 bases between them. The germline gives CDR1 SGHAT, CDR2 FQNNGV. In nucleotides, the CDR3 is TGTGCCAGCAGCACCCGAGATGCTGAAGCTTTCTTT. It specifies CASSTRDAEAFF.

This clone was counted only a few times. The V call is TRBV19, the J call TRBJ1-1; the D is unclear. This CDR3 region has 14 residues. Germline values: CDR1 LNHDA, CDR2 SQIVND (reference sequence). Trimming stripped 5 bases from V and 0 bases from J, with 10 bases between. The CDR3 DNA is TGTGCCAGTAGTGCCCGTCACATGAACACTGAAGCTTTCTTT. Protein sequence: CASSARHMNTEAFF.

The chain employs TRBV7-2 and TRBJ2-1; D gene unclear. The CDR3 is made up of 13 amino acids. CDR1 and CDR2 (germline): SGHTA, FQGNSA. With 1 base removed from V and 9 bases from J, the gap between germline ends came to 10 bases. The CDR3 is CASSLVRSGEQFF. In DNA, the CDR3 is TGTGCCAGCAGCTTAGTCAGATCTGGTGAGCAGTTCTTC.

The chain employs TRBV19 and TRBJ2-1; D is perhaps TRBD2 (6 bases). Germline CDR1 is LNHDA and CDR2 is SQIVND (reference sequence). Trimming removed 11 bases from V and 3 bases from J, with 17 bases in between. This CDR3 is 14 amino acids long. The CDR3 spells CAGPGERLYNEQFF. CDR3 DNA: TGTGCCGGGCCGGGAGAGAGACTCTACAATGAGCAGTTCTTC.

The CDR3 spells CATPSRVLAGTQYF. The CDR3 DNA sequence: TGTGCCACCCCGTCGAGGGTGCTTGCAGGTACGCAGTATTTT. This chain joins TRBV11-3 and TRBJ2-3, with TRBD2 as a possible D gene (5 bases). The length of the CDR3 is 14 residues. Germline V CDR1 and CDR2: SGHNT, YENEEA. V was shortened by 10 bases and J by 8 bases, with 22 bases between the two germline ends. The full variable domain, with the rest looked up from reference TRBV11-3 and TRBJ2-3, is EAGVVQSPRYKIIEKKQPVAFWCNPISGHNTLYWYLQNLGQGPELLIRYENEEAVDDSQLPKDRFSAERLKGVDSTLKIQPAELGDSAVYLCATPSRVLAGTQYFGPGTRLTVL.

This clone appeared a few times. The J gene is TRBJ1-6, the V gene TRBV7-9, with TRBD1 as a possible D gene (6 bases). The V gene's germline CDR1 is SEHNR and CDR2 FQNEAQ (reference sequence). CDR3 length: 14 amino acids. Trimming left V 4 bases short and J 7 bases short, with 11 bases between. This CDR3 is CASSSDRTNSPLHF. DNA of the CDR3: TGTGCCAGCAGCTCCGACAGGACGAATTCACCCCTCCACTTT.

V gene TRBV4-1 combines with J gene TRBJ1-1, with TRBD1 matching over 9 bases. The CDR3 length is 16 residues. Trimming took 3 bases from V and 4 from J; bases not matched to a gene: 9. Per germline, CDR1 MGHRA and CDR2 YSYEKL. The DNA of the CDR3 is TGCGCCAGCAGCCAGGGAACAGGGGGCTATGGCACTGAAGCTTTCTTT. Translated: CASSQGTGGYGTEAFF.

In DNA, the CDR3 is TGTGCCAGCAGCATCGGACAGGGGGCCTACGAGCAGTACTTC. This translates into CASSIGQGAYEQYF. This chain connects TRBV11-3 to TRBJ2-7; 10 nucleotides align to TRBD1. The CDR3 is 14 amino acids. With V trimmed by 5 bases and J by 2 bases, 3 bases remained unmatched. CDR1 is SGHNT and CDR2 is YENEEA in the germline V gene.

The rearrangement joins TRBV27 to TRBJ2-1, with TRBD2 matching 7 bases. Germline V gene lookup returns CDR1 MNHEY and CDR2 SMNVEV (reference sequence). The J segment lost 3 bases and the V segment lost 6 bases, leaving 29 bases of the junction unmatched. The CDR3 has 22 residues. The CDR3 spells CASSLGTGGGNIMGVVYNEQFF. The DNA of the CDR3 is TGTGCCAGCAGCTTAGGGACTGGGGGGGGGAACATCATGGGCGTAGTCTACAATGAGCAGTTCTTC.

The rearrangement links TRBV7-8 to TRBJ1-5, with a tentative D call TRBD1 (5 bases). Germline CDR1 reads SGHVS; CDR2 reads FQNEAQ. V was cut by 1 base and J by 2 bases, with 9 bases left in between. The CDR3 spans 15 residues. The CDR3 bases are TGTGCCAGCAGCTTAGAGGGCAGGGGCAATCAGCCCCAGCATTTT. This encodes CASSLEGRGNQPQHF.